The T cell receptor beta chain under discussion was sequenced for a study of OX40 agonist ivuxolimab in advanced cancers. The repertoire was sequenced with immunoSEQ multiplex PCR; TCRdb's copy has only in-frame clones and lacks some. The repertoire holds about 82,000 clones, with 70% to 90% as singletons. Specimen: CD4+ or CD8+ T cells sorted from blood, collected in a trial of the OX40 agonist ivuxolimab. The TCR comes from an adult with an advanced solid tumor such as melanoma, head and neck, liver or kidney cancer.

The CDR3 protein is CASSRRTETYGYTF. Written as DNA, the CDR3 is TGTGCCAGCAGCCGCAGGACAGAAACCTATGGCTACACCTTC. The chain combines TRBV7-2 with TRBJ1-2, with D possibly matching TRBD1 (6 bases). Germline V gives CDR1 SGHTA, CDR2 FQGNSA. Trimming pared 5 bases from V and 4 bases from J, leaving 14 bases between. This CDR3 is built from 14 residues. Supplemented by reference TRBV7-2 and TRBJ1-2, the full variable domain reads GAGVSQSPSNKVTEKGKDVELRCDPISGHTALYWYRQSLGQGLEFLIYFQGNSAPDKSGLPSDRFSAERTGGSVSTLTIQRTQQEDSAVYLCASSRRTETYGYTFGSGTRLTVV.